The 32 T cell receptor beta chains given below trace back to one sample, sequenced in a study of blood T cell repertoires in COVID-19. The method was immunoSEQ multiplex PCR; TCRdb's version includes in-frame clones alone and lacks a portion of them. The sample shows 50,000 or so clones, just over 85% of them seen only once. The sequenced sample consisted of peripheral blood. Receptor source: a human donor in a cohort sampled during active COVID-19.

The genes are TRBV7-9 and TRBJ1-2, with 11 nucleotides matching TRBD1. This CDR3 region has 15 residues. The trim removed 5 bases at V and 8 bases at J, leaving 10 bases unmatched. Germline V gene sequence: CDR1 SEHNR, CDR2 FQNEAQ (reference sequence). CDR3 residues: CASSPRDRGVRGYTF. CDR3 bases: TGTGCCAGCAGCCCTCGGGACAGGGGGGTTCGAGGCTACACCTTC.

The rearrangement uses TRBV5-4 and TRBJ2-7, with D perhaps TRBD2 (6 bases). Germline loops: CDR1 SGHNT, CDR2 YYREEE (reference sequence). The length of the CDR3 is 15 residues. Trimming cost V 0 bases and J 7 bases, with 17 bases left between them. In DNA, the CDR3 is TGTGCCAGCAGCTTGGGTGACAGTTCCCGGGAGGAGCAGTACTTC. Protein: CASSLGDSSREEQYF.

The rearrangement uses TRBV5-6 and TRBJ1-2, with TRBD1 matching 8 bases. Germline-derived CDR1 and CDR2 are SGHDT and YYEEEE. The trim removed 8 bases at V and 8 bases at J, leaving 11 bases unmatched. The CDR3 loop spans 13 amino acids. CDR3 in amino acids: CASLRRGLEGYTF. For the CDR3, the DNA is TGTGCCAGTCTTCGCAGGGGGCTTGAGGGCTACACCTTC.

CDR3 DNA: TGCGCCAGCAGCTTTTTAGGGACAGGGGACAATGAGCAGTTCTTC. Its translation is CASSFLGTGDNEQFF. The J gene is TRBJ2-1, the V gene TRBV5-1; 10 bases agree with TRBD1. Germline V CDR1 and CDR2: SGHRS, YFSETQ. This CDR3 has 15 amino acids. The V and J ends lost 2 bases and 5 bases, in that order; junction bases with no gene match: 4. The whole variable domain, filled in from reference TRBV5-1 and TRBJ2-1, reads KAGVTQTPRYLIKTRGQQVTLSCSPISGHRSVSWYQQTPGQGLQFLFEYFSETQRNKGNFPGRFSGRQFSNSRSEMNVSTLELGDSALYLCASSFLGTGDNEQFFGPGTRLTVL.

The chain combines TRBV6-5 with TRBJ1-1; perhaps TRBD1 as D (6 bases). Per germline, CDR1 MNHEY and CDR2 SVGAGI. Trimming left V 6 bases short and J 5 bases short, with 16 bases between. The CDR3 runs 14 residues. The CDR3 DNA follows: TGTGCCAGCAGGCGTGGGAGGGGGGGAACTGAAGCTTTCTTT. Protein product: CASRRGRGGTEAFF.

The V and J genes are TRBV28 and TRBJ2-1; 10 bases fit TRBD2. The V and J ends lost 7 bases and 4 bases, in that order; junction bases with no gene match: 10. The CDR3 is made up of 16 amino acids. Germline-derived CDR1 and CDR2 are MDHEN and SYDVKM. The CDR3 sequence: CASTRSASGRYNEQFF. The CDR3 coding sequence is TGTGCCAGCACCAGGTCGGCTAGCGGGAGATACAATGAGCAGTTCTTC.

The V and J genes are TRBV6-5 and TRBJ2-7, with TRBD2 identical over 8 bases. J gave up 3 bases and V 6 bases, and 10 bases lay outside the gene matches. Germline V lookup: CDR1 MNHEY, CDR2 SVGAGI. The CDR3 totals 15 residues. CDR3 in amino acids: CASSQTGGANYEQYF. The DNA of the CDR3 is TGTGCCAGCAGCCAGACGGGGGGGGCTAACTACGAGCAGTACTTC.

In its sample, this clone was seen a few times. J is TRBJ2-2 and V is TRBV18, with 9 bases matching TRBD1. V was pared by 5 bases and J by 3 bases, with 4 bases of the junction left unmatched. This CDR3 spans 15 amino acids. Per the germline V gene, CDR1 is KGHSH and CDR2 is LQKENI. The CDR3 region has the DNA TGTGCCAGCTCATCCACAGGGGGCGACACCGGGGAGCTGTTTTTT. It is translated as CASSSTGGDTGELFF.

The J gene is TRBJ1-2, the V gene TRBV20-1, with unresolved D. The CDR3 runs to 11 residues. With 0 bases removed from V and 4 bases from J, the gap between germline ends came to 3 bases. The germline CDR1 and CDR2 sequences are DFQATT and SNEGSKA (reference sequence). In nucleotides, the CDR3 is TGCAGTGCTAGAGACGTCTATGGCTACACCTTC. As protein: CSARDVYGYTF.

The genes are TRBV11-2 and TRBJ2-7; D is perhaps TRBD1 (6 bases). Between the trimmed V and J ends, which lost 2 bases and 2 bases, there was a span of 10 bases. The CDR3 is 14 amino acids. The V gene's germline CDR1 is SGHAT and CDR2 FQNNGV. In DNA, the CDR3 is TGTGCCAGCAGCTTACGGCAGGGGCCCTACGAGCAGTACTTC. This codes for CASSLRQGPYEQYF.

The chain joins TRBV2 to TRBJ2-7; D is unresolved. V was trimmed by 6 bases and J by 6 bases, leaving 15 bases between them. Germline CDR1 is SNHLY and CDR2 is FYNNEI. The length of the CDR3 is 13 residues. The CDR3 sequence: CASSLTPPGEQYF. In nucleotides, the CDR3 is TGTGCCAGCAGCCTGACCCCTCCGGGCGAGCAGTACTTC. The full variable domain, rest sourced from reference TRBV2 and TRBJ2-7, is EPEVTQTPSHQVTQMGQEVILRCVPISNHLYFYWYRQILGQKVEFLVSFYNNEISEKSEIFDDQFSVERPDGSNFTLKIRSTKLEDSAMYFCASSLTPPGEQYFGPGTRLTVT.

The rearrangement uses TRBV5-1 and TRBJ2-1; unclear D gene. The CDR3 has 16 residues. Deletions cut 3 bases from V and 0 bases from J, with 13 bases between. The germline V gene encodes CDR1 SGHRS and CDR2 YFSETQ. The CDR3 region is CASSSAYSSSYNEQFF. Here the CDR3 DNA reads TGCGCCAGCAGCTCGGCGTACAGCAGCTCCTACAATGAGCAGTTCTTC.

The V gene is TRBV7-2, the J gene TRBJ1-1; no firm D call. The germline V gene encodes CDR1 SGHTA and CDR2 FQGNSA. This CDR3 contains 14 residues. Trimming took 5 bases from V and 2 from J, leaving 12 bases between them. The DNA for the CDR3 is TGTGCCAGCAGCCTGGTCGGTTCAAACACTGAAGCTTTCTTT. Translating gives CASSLVGSNTEAFF.

The chain links TRBV7-9 to TRBJ1-2; maybe TRBD1 (5 bases). Germline CDR1 SEHNR, CDR2 FQNEAQ (reference sequence). This CDR3 region has 14 residues. V lost 5 bases and J lost 4, with 14 bases in between. CDR3 residues: CASSTSQGGYGYTF. The CDR3 bases are TGTGCCAGCAGCACCTCTCAGGGCGGCTATGGCTACACCTTC.

The chain uses TRBV5-1 and TRBJ2-3; D uncertain. Germline V gives CDR1 SGHRS, CDR2 YFSETQ. Trimming cost V 4 bases and J 0 bases, with 15 bases left between them. The CDR3 is 16 residues long. The CDR3 DNA follows: TGCGCCAGCAGCAGCCGAGGCTTTTTCAGCACAGATACGCAGTATTTT. Translating it yields CASSSRGFFSTDTQYF.

The rearrangement joins TRBV3-1 (or the pseudogene TRBV3-2) to TRBJ2-7; 8 positions match TRBD1. The CDR3 length is 15 residues. Germline values: CDR1 LGHDT, CDR2 YNNKEL (reference sequence). The J segment lost 1 base and the V segment lost 5 bases, leaving 7 bases of the junction unmatched. The CDR3 here is CASSSRDRRSYEQYF. DNA of the CDR3: TGTGCCAGCAGCTCCCGGGACAGGAGGTCCTACGAGCAGTACTTC.

For this clone: One junction end does not reproduce the germline sequence, and a read error may be involved. The chain joins TRBV28 to TRBJ2-3; 13 nucleotides line up with TRBD2. Germline lookup yields CDR1 MDHEN and CDR2 SYDVKM. This CDR3 is 14 amino acids long. The CDR3 region has the DNA TGTGCCAGCAGTTCCGCAGTCGTAACTAGCGGGAGGGGTTTT. This codes for CASSSAVVTSGRGF.

The chain joins TRBV10-2 to TRBJ2-7, with D unresolved. Germline V gene lookup returns CDR1 WSHSY and CDR2 SAAADI. This CDR3 contains 11 residues. Trimming took off 6 bases at V and 5 bases at J, with 8 bases between the two ends. CDR3 DNA: TGCGCCAGCAGACAGACCCACGAGCAGTACTTC. Translating it yields CASRQTHEQYF.

This chain connects TRBV15 to TRBJ1-1; D might be TRBD1 (5 bases). Germline V gene lookup returns CDR1 LNHNV and CDR2 YYDKDF (reference sequence). The CDR3 totals 12 residues. The V gene lost 4 bases and the J gene lost 9 bases, with 12 bases spanning the gap. The CDR3 DNA follows: TGTGCCACCAGCACGGTTGACAGTAAAGCTTTCTTT. Its translation is CATSTVDSKAFF.

This chain connects TRBV6-5 to TRBJ1-1; no reliable D call. Germline loops: CDR1 MNHEY, CDR2 SVGAGI. V lost 6 bases and J lost 0, with 11 bases in between. The CDR3 has 14 amino acids. CDR3 sequence (DNA): TGTGCCAGCAGCTTCGTCGGGGTGAACACTGAAGCTTTCTTT. It encodes CASSFVGVNTEAFF.

V gene TRBV19 combines with J gene TRBJ2-3; 14 nucleotides align to TRBD2. Germline loops: CDR1 LNHDA, CDR2 SQIVND (reference sequence). The CDR3 length is 18 residues. Trimming took 5 bases from V and 0 from J; bases not matched to a gene: 7. CDR3 DNA sequence: TGTGCCAGTAGTCGTGGACTAGCGGGAGGCCCGAGCACAGATACGCAGTATTTT. It specifies CASSRGLAGGPSTDTQYF.

This rearrangement joins TRBV7-8 to TRBJ2-3; 8 positions agree with TRBD2. The CDR3 length is 14 residues. Germline V gives CDR1 SGHVS, CDR2 FQNEAQ. V was pared by 8 bases and J by 2 bases, with 6 bases of the junction left unmatched. As DNA, the CDR3 is TGTGCCAGCCAAACGGGGGGGTCCACAGATACGCAGTATTTT. Residues: CASQTGGSTDTQYF.

J is TRBJ2-7 and V is TRBV7-2, with TRBD2 matching over 11 bases. From germline, CDR1 is SGHTA and CDR2 FQGNSA. The CDR3 is 17 residues long. With 5 bases clipped from V and 0 bases from J, the junction kept 9 bases outside the gene matches. In nucleotides, the CDR3 is TGTGCCAGCAGCGCCCAAGGGACTAGCGGCGACTCCTACGAGCAGTACTTC. This gives the protein CASSAQGTSGDSYEQYF.

CDR3 DNA: TGCGCCAGCAGCCCGGGACAGGGGGCCCCGTGGGAGCAGTACTTC. Protein: CASSPGQGAPWEQYF. The chain employs TRBV5-1 and TRBJ2-7; 12 bases are a match to TRBD1. Germline values: CDR1 SGHRS, CDR2 YFSETQ. Losses at the gene ends were 4 bases for V and 7 bases for J; bases not matched to a gene: 9. The CDR3 length is 15 residues.

The chain carries TRBV2 and TRBJ1-6; D possibly corresponds to TRBD1 (6 bases). Germline-derived CDR1 and CDR2 are SNHLY and FYNNEI. CDR3 length equals 14 residues. Trimming removed 4 bases from V and 9 bases from J, with 13 bases in between. CDR3: CASSVDRTGSPLHF. CDR3 coding DNA: TGTGCCAGCAGTGTCGACAGGACCGGTTCACCCCTCCACTTT. Variable domain in full (rest from reference TRBV2 and TRBJ1-6): EPEVTQTPSHQVTQMGQEVILRCVPISNHLYFYWYRQILGQKVEFLVSFYNNEISEKSEIFDDQFSVERPDGSNFTLKIRSTKLEDSAMYFCASSVDRTGSPLHFGNGTRLTVT.

The chain joins TRBV7-8 to TRBJ1-2; D is uncertain. CDR3 length: 16 amino acids. Germline CDR1 is SGHVS and CDR2 is FQNEAQ. Trimming removed 5 bases from V and 1 base from J, with 17 bases in between. For the CDR3, the DNA is TGTGCCAGCAGCCCCAATAGTATTGGTCTTAACTATGGCTACACCTTC. Protein: CASSPNSIGLNYGYTF.

This clone was recorded once. The chain carries TRBV6-6 and TRBJ1-2; possible D gene TRBD1, 5 bases. The CDR3 runs to 13 residues. Trimming took off 8 bases at V and 7 bases at J, with 17 bases between the two ends. Germline V gene lookup returns CDR1 MNHNY and CDR2 SVGAGI (reference sequence). The CDR3, as DNA: TGTGCCAGCGGCACTGGGGGGATATCTGGCTACACCTTC. Residues: CASGTGGISGYTF.

The genes are TRBV19 and TRBJ2-1; D is unresolved. Trimming stripped 6 bases from V and 6 bases from J, with 18 bases between. From germline, CDR1 is LNHDA and CDR2 SQIVND (reference sequence). CDR3 length: 15 amino acids. Written as DNA, the CDR3 is TGTGCCAGTAGAGACCATCGGAGCCAAGTCAATGAGCAGTTCTTC. Translating gives CASRDHRSQVNEQFF. The full variable domain, rest sourced from reference TRBV19 and TRBJ2-1, is DGGITQSPKYLFRKEGQNVTLSCEQNLNHDAMYWYRQDPGQGLRLIYYSQIVNDFQKGDIAEGYSVSREKKESFPLTVTSAQKNPTAFYLCASRDHRSQVNEQFFGPGTRLTVL.

The J gene is TRBJ1-2, the V gene TRBV28, with no clear D. The CDR3 loop spans 12 amino acids. Germline-derived CDR1 and CDR2 are MDHEN and SYDVKM. The V end was cut by 6 bases, the J end by 7 bases, with 12 bases between. CDR3 protein: CASSLITGGYTF. In DNA, the CDR3 is TGTGCCAGCAGCTTGATAACGGGTGGCTACACCTTC.

This sequence joins TRBV10-1 and TRBJ2-7; D gene unclear. The CDR3 loop spans 12 amino acids. Per germline, CDR1 WNHNN and CDR2 SYGVQD (reference sequence). V was trimmed by 4 bases and J by 3 bases, leaving 7 bases between them. CDR3 DNA: TGCGCCAGCAGTGCAACTGGCTACGAGCAGTACTTC. Its protein product is CASSATGYEQYF.

V gene TRBV2 combines with J gene TRBJ2-3; a possible D gene is TRBD2 (6 bases). The V end lost 8 bases, the J end lost 0 bases, and 18 bases lay between the germline ends. This CDR3 spans 16 amino acids. Germline loops: CDR1 SNHLY, CDR2 FYNNEI. The CDR3 nucleotides read TGTGCCAGCCAGGGATGGTGGGAGGAGAGCACAGATACGCAGTATTTT. As protein: CASQGWWEESTDTQYF.

The chain has TRBV4-2 and TRBJ1-1, with TRBD1 matching 9 bases. Per germline, CDR1 LGHNA and CDR2 YNFKEQ. The CDR3 runs 17 residues. The J segment lost 1 base and the V segment lost 5 bases, leaving 11 bases of the junction unmatched. The CDR3 spells CASSARTGATPNTEAFF. The CDR3, as DNA: TGTGCCAGCAGCGCCCGGACAGGGGCGACCCCGAACACTGAAGCTTTCTTT.